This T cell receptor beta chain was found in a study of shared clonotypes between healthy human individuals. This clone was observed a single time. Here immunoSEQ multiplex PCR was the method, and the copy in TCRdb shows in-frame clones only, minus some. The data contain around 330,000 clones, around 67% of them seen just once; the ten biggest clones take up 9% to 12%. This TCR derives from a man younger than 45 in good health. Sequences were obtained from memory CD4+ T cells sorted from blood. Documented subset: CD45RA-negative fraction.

The CDR3 sequence is CATQGKPYEQYF. DNA of the CDR3: TGTGCCACTCAGGGGAAACCCTACGAGCAGTACTTC. This chain joins TRBV6-5 and TRBJ2-7; the D gene is possibly TRBD1 (6 bases). V was shortened by 10 bases and J by 2 bases, with 12 bases between the two germline ends. In germline, CDR1 is MNHEY, CDR2 SVGAGI. The CDR3 consists of 12 residues.